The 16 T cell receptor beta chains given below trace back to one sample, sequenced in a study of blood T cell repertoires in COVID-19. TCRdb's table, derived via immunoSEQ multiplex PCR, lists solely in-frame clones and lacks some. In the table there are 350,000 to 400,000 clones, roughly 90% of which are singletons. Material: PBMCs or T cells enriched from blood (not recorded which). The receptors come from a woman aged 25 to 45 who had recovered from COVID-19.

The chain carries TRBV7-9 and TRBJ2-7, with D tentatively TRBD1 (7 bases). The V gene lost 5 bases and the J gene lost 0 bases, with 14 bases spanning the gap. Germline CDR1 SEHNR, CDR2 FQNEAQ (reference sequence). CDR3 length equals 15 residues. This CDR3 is CASSISGGGSYEQYF. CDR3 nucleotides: TGTGCCAGCAGCATCTCAGGGGGAGGCTCCTACGAGCAGTACTTC.

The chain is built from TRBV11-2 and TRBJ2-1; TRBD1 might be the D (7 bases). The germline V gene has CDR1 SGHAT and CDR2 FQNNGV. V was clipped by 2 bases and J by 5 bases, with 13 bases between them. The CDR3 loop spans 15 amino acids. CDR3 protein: CASSLYQGGNNEQFF. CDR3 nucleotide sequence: TGTGCCAGCAGCTTATATCAGGGGGGAAACAATGAGCAGTTCTTC.

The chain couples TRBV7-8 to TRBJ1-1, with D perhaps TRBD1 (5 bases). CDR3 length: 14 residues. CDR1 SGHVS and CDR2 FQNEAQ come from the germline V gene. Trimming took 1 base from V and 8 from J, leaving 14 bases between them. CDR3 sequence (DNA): TGTGCCAGCAGCTTAGATTGGGGTGGGGCCGAAGCTTTCTTT. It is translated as CASSLDWGGAEAFF.

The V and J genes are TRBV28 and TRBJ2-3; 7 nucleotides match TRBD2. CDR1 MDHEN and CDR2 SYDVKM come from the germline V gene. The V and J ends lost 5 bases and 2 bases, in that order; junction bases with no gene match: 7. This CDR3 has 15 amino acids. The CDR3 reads CASSQTSAPTDTQYF. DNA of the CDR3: TGTGCCAGCAGTCAAACTAGCGCCCCCACAGATACGCAGTATTTT.

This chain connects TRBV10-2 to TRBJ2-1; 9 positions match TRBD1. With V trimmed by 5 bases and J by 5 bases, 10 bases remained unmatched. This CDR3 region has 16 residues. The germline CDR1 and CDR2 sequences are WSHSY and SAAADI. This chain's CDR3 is CASSKLDRGGDNEQFF. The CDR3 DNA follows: TGCGCCAGCAGTAAGCTGGACAGGGGAGGGGACAATGAGCAGTTCTTC.

CDR3 protein: CASSLTSNSNQPQHF. The DNA for the CDR3 is TGTGCCAGCAGCTTGACAAGTAATAGCAATCAGCCCCAGCATTTT. V usage is TRBV6-5 and J usage is TRBJ1-5; D not certain. The CDR3 spans 15 residues. Trimming took off 6 bases at V and 0 bases at J, with 12 bases between the two ends. Germline values: CDR1 MNHEY, CDR2 SVGAGI.

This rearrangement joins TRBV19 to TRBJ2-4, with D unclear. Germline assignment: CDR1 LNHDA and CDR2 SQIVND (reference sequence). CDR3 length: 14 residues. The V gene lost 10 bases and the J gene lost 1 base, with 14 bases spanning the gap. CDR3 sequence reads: CATATTEAKNIQYF. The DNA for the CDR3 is TGTGCCACCGCGACGACGGAGGCCAAAAACATTCAGTACTTC.

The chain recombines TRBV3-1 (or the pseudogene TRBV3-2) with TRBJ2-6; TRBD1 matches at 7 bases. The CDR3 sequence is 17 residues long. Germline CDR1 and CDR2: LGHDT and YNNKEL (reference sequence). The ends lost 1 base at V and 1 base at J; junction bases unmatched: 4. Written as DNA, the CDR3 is TGTGCCAGCAGCCAAGGACAGGGTTGGTCTGGGGCCAACGTCCTGACTTTC. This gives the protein CASSQGQGWSGANVLTF.

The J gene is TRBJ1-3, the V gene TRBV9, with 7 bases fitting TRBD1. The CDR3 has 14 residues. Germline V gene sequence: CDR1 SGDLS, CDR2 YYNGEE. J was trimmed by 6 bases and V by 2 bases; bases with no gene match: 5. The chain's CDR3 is CASSVTGEPNTIYF. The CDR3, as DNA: TGTGCCAGCAGCGTTACAGGGGAGCCAAACACCATATATTTT.

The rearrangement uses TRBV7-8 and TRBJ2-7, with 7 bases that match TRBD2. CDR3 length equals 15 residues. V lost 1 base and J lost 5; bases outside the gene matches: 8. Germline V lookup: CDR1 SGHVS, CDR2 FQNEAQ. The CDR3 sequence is CASSLELGGTHEQYF. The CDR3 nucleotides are TGTGCCAGCAGCTTAGAATTGGGAGGGACCCACGAGCAGTACTTC.

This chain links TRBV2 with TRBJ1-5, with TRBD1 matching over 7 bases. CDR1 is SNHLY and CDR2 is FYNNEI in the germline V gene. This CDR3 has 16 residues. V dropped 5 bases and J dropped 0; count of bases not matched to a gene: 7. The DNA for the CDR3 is TGTGCCAGCAGTAAACAGGGGCGCAGTAGCAATCAGCCCCAGCATTTT. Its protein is CASSKQGRSSNQPQHF.

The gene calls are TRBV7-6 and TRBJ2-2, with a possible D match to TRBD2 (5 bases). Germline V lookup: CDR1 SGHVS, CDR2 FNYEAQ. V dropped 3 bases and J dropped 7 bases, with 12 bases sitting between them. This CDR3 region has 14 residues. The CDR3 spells CASSLNFGSGELFF. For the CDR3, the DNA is TGTGCCAGCAGCTTGAACTTTGGGAGCGGGGAGCTGTTTTTT.

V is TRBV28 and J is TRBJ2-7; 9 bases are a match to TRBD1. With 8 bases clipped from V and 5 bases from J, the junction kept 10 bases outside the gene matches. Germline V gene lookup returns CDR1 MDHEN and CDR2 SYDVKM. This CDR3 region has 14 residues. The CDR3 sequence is CASASGQGPHEQYF. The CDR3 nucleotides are TGTGCCAGCGCATCGGGACAGGGACCCCACGAGCAGTACTTC.

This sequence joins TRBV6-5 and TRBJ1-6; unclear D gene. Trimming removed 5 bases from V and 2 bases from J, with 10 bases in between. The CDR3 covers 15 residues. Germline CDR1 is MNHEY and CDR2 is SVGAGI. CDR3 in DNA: TGTGCCAGCAGTCCCGGGTGGCCCTATAATTCACCCCTCCACTTT. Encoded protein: CASSPGWPYNSPLHF.

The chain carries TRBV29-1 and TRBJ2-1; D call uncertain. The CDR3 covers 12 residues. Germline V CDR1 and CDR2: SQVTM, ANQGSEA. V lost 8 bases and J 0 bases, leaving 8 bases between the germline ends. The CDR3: CSLSRSYNEQFF. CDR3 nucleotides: TGCAGCCTATCTCGCTCCTACAATGAGCAGTTCTTC.

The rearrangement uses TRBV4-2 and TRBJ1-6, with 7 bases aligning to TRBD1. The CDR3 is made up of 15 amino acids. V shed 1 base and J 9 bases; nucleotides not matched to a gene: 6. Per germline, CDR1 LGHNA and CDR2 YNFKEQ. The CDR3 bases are TGTGCCAGCAGCCAAGCCCAGGGGGGCGGTTCACCCCTCCACTTT. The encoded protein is CASSQAQGGGSPLHF.